This passage covers 30 T cell receptor beta chains from one sample sequenced in a study of tumor-infiltrating lymphocytes in primary liver carcinoma. The authors took blood RNA from unsorted whole blood and also extracted germline DNA. The authors made TCR beta cDNA from 500 ng total RNA with a constant-region primer. Three-round nested multiplex PCR performed with slightly modified ARM-PCR produced the TCR beta libraries. Running 9 to 11 cycles apiece, the first two PCR rounds relied on TRBV1-TRBV30 forward primers together with a C-beta reverse primer. Using its own MiXCR run on the multiplex PCR reads, TCRdb lists one record per CDR3 protein. The sample includes about 320,000 distinct CDR3 sequences, around three fifths of them seen just once. Source material: peripheral blood. The source of these receptors is a middle-aged man with primary liver carcinoma and hepatitis B virus infection.

This clonotype has only a few counts. The gene calls are TRBV7-9 and TRBJ1-2, with D possibly TRBD1 on 5 matching bases. The CDR3 loop spans 12 amino acids. V gave up 5 bases and J gave up 8 bases, with 12 bases separating them. Germline V CDR1 and CDR2: SEHNR, FQNEAQ (reference sequence). The CDR3 protein is CASSPGQGGYTF. The CDR3 DNA reads TGTGCCAGCAGCCCAGGGCAGGGAGGCTACACCTTC.

This clonotype was observed once. The chain has TRBV5-1 and TRBJ2-3, with a possible D match to TRBD2 (6 bases). There are 15 residues in the CDR3. Germline CDR1 and CDR2: SGHRS and YFSETQ. The V end lost 10 bases, the J end lost 0 bases, and 18 bases lay between the germline ends. This CDR3 is CAGNLRGTSTDTQYF. Written as DNA, the CDR3 is TGCGCCGGCAACCTACGGGGGACGAGCACAGATACGCAGTATTTT. The full variable domain, its missing parts supplied by reference TRBV5-1 and TRBJ2-3, is KAGVTQTPRYLIKTRGQQVTLSCSPISGHRSVSWYQQTPGQGLQFLFEYFSETQRNKGNFPGRFSGRQFSNSRSEMNVSTLELGDSALYLCAGNLRGTSTDTQYFGPGTRLTVL.

Points on this clonotype: Germline is not matched at one junction end, which may reflect a read error. The chain couples TRBV11-1 to TRBJ2-1; 10 positions agree with TRBD2. CDR1 and CDR2 (germline): SGHAT, FQDESV (reference sequence). This CDR3 has 15 residues. CDR3 coding DNA: TGTGCCTGCAGCATCCTAGCGGGAGCGTACAATGAGCAGTTCTTC. This sequence encodes CACSILAGAYNEQFF.

This clonotype has a handful of counts. A much larger clone lies a single base off, so this may be a read error. The V and J genes are TRBV29-1 and TRBJ2-1; 7 nucleotides agree with TRBD2. The CDR3 is 16 amino acids. The V and J ends lost 1 base and 4 bases, in that order; junction bases with no gene match: 10. Germline V CDR1 and CDR2: SQVTM, ANQGSEA. CDR3 in amino acids: CSVEGGGWGRYNEQFF. The CDR3 nucleotides read TGCAGCGTTGAAGGCGGGGGTTGGGGTCGTTACAATGAGCAGTTCTTC.

This chain links TRBV5-1 with TRBJ1-2; D is possibly TRBD1 (6 bases). Per the germline V gene, CDR1 is SGHRS and CDR2 is YFSETQ. Trimming removed 3 bases at V and 8 bases at J, with 23 bases between. The CDR3 is 16 amino acids. The CDR3 spells CASSSSGTREEEGYTF. The DNA for the CDR3 is TGCGCCAGCAGCTCCTCCGGGACAAGGGAAGAGGAAGGCTACACCTTC. Looking up the rest from reference TRBV5-1 and TRBJ1-2 gives the full variable domain: KAGVTQTPRYLIKTRGQQVTLSCSPISGHRSVSWYQQTPGQGLQFLFEYFSETQRNKGNFPGRFSGRQFSNSRSEMNVSTLELGDSALYLCASSSSGTREEEGYTFGSGTRLTVV.

About this clonotype: A much larger clone sits a single nucleotide away, making a read error possible. The J gene is TRBJ2-6, the V gene TRBV6-6, with 7 positions matching TRBD1. The CDR3 has 17 amino acids. Germline V lookup: CDR1 MNHNY, CDR2 SVGAGI (reference sequence). CDR3 residues: CASSYNRGISGANILTF. CDR3 DNA: TGTGCCAGCAGTTACAACAGGGGAATATCTGGGGCCAACATCCTGACTTTC.

This clonotype was detected once. At one of its ends the junction is not consistent with the germline gene, which may arise from a read error. This CDR3 is CASSSDGLAGGRYEQFF. DNA for the CDR3: TGTGCCAGTAGCTCCGACGGACTAGCGGGAGGAAGATATGAGCAGTTCTTC. J is TRBJ2-1 and V is TRBV11-3, with TRBD2 matching over 14 bases. CDR3 length: 17 amino acids. Germline CDR1 reads SGHNT; CDR2 reads YENEEA.

The chain couples TRBV5-1 to TRBJ2-5; either TRBD1 or TRBD2 may fit D (6 bases each). The CDR3 spans 14 residues. With 3 bases removed from V and 3 bases from J, the gap between germline ends came to 12 bases. Germline V lookup: CDR1 SGHRS, CDR2 YFSETQ. The CDR3 nucleotides are TGCGCCAGCAGCTCGGGGGCGGGTAAAGAGACCCAGTACTTC. Its translation: CASSSGAGKETQYF.

The chain combines TRBV11-2 with TRBJ2-3, with 10 bases aligning to TRBD1. Germline-derived CDR1 and CDR2 are SGHAT and FQNNGV. V gave up 5 bases and J gave up 1 base; unmatched junction bases: 3. The CDR3 spans 15 residues. The CDR3 coding sequence is TGTGCCAGCAGCATCGGACAGGGGGGCACAGATACGCAGTATTTT. This codes for CASSIGQGGTDTQYF. Full variable domain (rest looked up from reference TRBV11-2 and TRBJ2-3): EAGVAQSPRYKIIEKRQSVAFWCNPISGHATLYWYQQILGQGPKLLIQFQNNGVVDDSQLPKDRFSAERLKGVDSTLKIQPAKLEDSAVYLCASSIGQGGTDTQYFGPGTRLTVL.

On this clonotype: At one end, the junction sequence differs from germline, possibly due to a read error. V gene TRBV6-2 or TRBV6-3 combines with J gene TRBJ2-2, with unresolved D. Germline V gene sequence: CDR1 MNHEY, CDR2 SVGEGT. CDR3 length: 16 amino acids. The CDR3 nucleotides are TGTGCCTGCAGCCCCCTCCCCAGTTCGATCGGCTGGGAGCTGTTTTTT. The encoded protein is CACSPLPSSIGWELFF.

Worth noting for this clonotype: This may arise from a read error, as a much more abundant clone is one base away. Here the CDR3 DNA reads TGCGCCAGCAGTCCCCCGGGACAGGGGATAAATGAGCAGTTCTTC. Encoded protein: CASSPPGQGINEQFF. The chain couples TRBV10-2 to TRBJ2-1, with TRBD1 matching over 10 bases. The CDR3 totals 15 residues. Germline trimming cut 5 bases from V and 7 bases from J; bases unmatched to any gene: 8. The germline V gene has CDR1 WSHSY and CDR2 SAAADI.

A note on this clonotype: One end of the junction is discordant with germline, which a read error may explain. The chain employs TRBV7-8 and TRBJ1-5; the D gene is possibly TRBD1 (5 bases). CDR3 size: 17 residues. Germline-derived CDR1 and CDR2 are SGHVS and FQNEAQ. The CDR3 nucleotides read TGTGCCAGCAGCTTAGGCTGGCAGGGCCGAAACAATCAGTCCCAGCATTTT. It specifies CASSLGWQGRNNQSQHF.

V gene TRBV14 combines with J gene TRBJ2-5; the D is unclear. Germline CDR1 is SGHDN and CDR2 is FVKESK. V was trimmed by 4 bases and J by 0 bases, leaving 15 bases between them. CDR3 length: 16 residues. The CDR3 DNA sequence: TGTGCCAGCAGCCCTCTGACCGTTCGAGACCAAGAGACCCAGTACTTC. Its translation: CASSPLTVRDQETQYF.

With respect to this clonotype: A single base separates this from a much larger clone, so it may be a read error. The chain combines TRBV12-5 with TRBJ2-7; unclear D gene. The V end lost 0 bases, the J end lost 6 bases, and 15 bases lay between the germline ends. Germline V gene lookup returns CDR1 LGHNT and CDR2 FRNRAP. The CDR3 is 15 amino acids. CDR3 protein: CASGLVERSTSEQYF. The CDR3 region has the DNA TGTGCTAGTGGTTTGGTAGAACGATCCACCAGCGAGCAGTACTTC.

About this clonotype itself: The CDR3 ends on some other residue instead of the conserved phenylalanine or tryptophan, so this is likely a read error. The chain combines TRBV24-1 with TRBJ2-1; 8 bases map to TRBD2. The J segment lost 13 bases and the V segment lost 4 bases, leaving 8 bases of the junction unmatched. This CDR3 has 13 amino acids. Germline CDR1 and CDR2: KGHDR and SFDVKD. CDR3 DNA sequence: TGTGCCACCAGTGAATCCTTAGCGGGATTACAGTTCCTC. Amino acids: CATSESLAGLQFL.

This chain joins TRBV5-4 and TRBJ2-2, with TRBD2 identical over 9 bases. The V gene end was trimmed by 2 bases and the J gene end by 6 bases; junction bases not matched to a gene: 8. CDR1 is SGHNT and CDR2 is YYREEE in the germline V gene (reference sequence). The CDR3 has 16 amino acids. DNA for the CDR3: TGTGCCAGCAGCTTTGGGACTAGCATTTCCCCCGGGGAGCTGTTTTTT. Protein: CASSFGTSISPGELFF. The entire variable domain, with the rest obtained from reference TRBV5-4 and TRBJ2-2, is as follows: ETGVTQSPTHLIKTRGQQVTLRCSSQSGHNTVSWYQQALGQGPQFIFQYYREEENGRGNFPPRFSGLQFPNYSSELNVNALELDDSALYLCASSFGTSISPGELFFGEGSRLTVL.

The sample holds one count of this clonotype. A much larger clonotype is one base distant, so this may be a read error. The J gene is TRBJ2-1, the V gene TRBV12-3 or TRBV12-4; D unresolved. Deletions cut 9 bases from V and 12 bases from J, with 18 bases between. This CDR3 is built from 12 residues. In nucleotides, the CDR3 is TGTGCCAGGAGTCCCCTGGGCCAGGCGCAGTTCTTC. As protein: CARSPLGQAQFF.

The chain is built from TRBV5-1 and TRBJ2-5; D is ambiguous. Trimming removed 5 bases at V and 1 base at J, with 9 bases between. The CDR3 contains 13 residues. Germline CDR1 is SGHRS and CDR2 is YFSETQ. The CDR3 region has the DNA TGCGCCAGCAGGACGGCGGTCCAAGAGACCCAGTACTTC. Its protein is CASRTAVQETQYF.

On this clonotype: The CDR3 does not close with the conserved phenylalanine or tryptophan, likely indicating a read error. The rearrangement uses TRBV6-2 or TRBV6-3 and TRBJ2-7; tentatively, D is TRBD2 (6 bases). Germline V CDR1 and CDR2: MNHEY, SVGEGT. Trimming stripped 10 bases from V and 2 bases from J, with 18 bases between. The CDR3 is made up of 14 amino acids. The CDR3 bases are TGTGCCATCTCGGTGAGCGGGCTTACCTACGAGCAGTACCTC. It encodes CAISVSGLTYEQYL.

The CDR3 coding sequence is TGTGCCAGCAGCTCCTATGCAACAGTGGGGGGGCAAGAGACCCAGTACTTC. This sequence encodes CASSSYATVGGQETQYF. The chain links TRBV5-6 to TRBJ2-5, with 7 bases lining up with TRBD2. The CDR3 length is 17 residues. Per germline, CDR1 SGHDT and CDR2 YYEEEE. The V segment lost 3 bases and the J segment 2 bases; nucleotides outside the gene matches: 13.

The rearrangement links TRBV14 to TRBJ2-1; D might be TRBD1 (6 bases). Trimming stripped 2 bases from V and 11 bases from J, with 16 bases between. The germline CDR1 and CDR2 sequences are SGHDN and FVKESK. The CDR3 consists of 14 residues. This CDR3 reads CASSQNRAWGKQFF. CDR3 in DNA: TGTGCCAGCAGCCAAAACAGGGCTTGGGGTAAGCAGTTCTTC.

This clonotype has a single count. This chain connects TRBV30 to TRBJ1-5; TRBD1 aligns across 7 bases. Germline V gives CDR1 GTSNPN, CDR2 SVGIG (reference sequence). CDR3 size: 13 residues. V gave up 2 bases and J gave up 8 bases; unmatched junction bases: 6. The CDR3 DNA reads TGTGCCTGGAGTAGACAGGGCATCGAGCCCCAGCATTTT. Translation gives CAWSRQGIEPQHF. The full variable domain, with the rest looked up from reference TRBV30 and TRBJ1-5, is SQTIHQWPATLVQPVGSPLSLECTVEGTSNPNLYWYRQAAGRGLQLLFYSVGIGQISSEVPQNLSASRPQDRQFILSSKKLLLSDSGFYLCAWSRQGIEPQHFGDGTRLSIL.

As concerns this clonotype: A much larger clone differs by one base, so this may be a read error. The CDR3 DNA follows: TGTGCCAGCAGTCCCAGGGACTGGGGTAATTCACCCCTCCACTTT. Its translation is CASSPRDWGNSPLHF. This chain links TRBV12-3 or TRBV12-4 with TRBJ1-6; weak D call: TRBD1 (5 bases). The CDR3 has 15 amino acids. Trimming removed 5 bases at V and 6 bases at J, with 14 bases between.

As to this clonotype: A much larger clone differs by one base, so this may be a read error. The chain links TRBV12-3 or TRBV12-4 to TRBJ2-5; no clear D. V lost 3 bases, J lost 1 base, and 9 bases lay in between. This CDR3 comprises 14 residues. The CDR3: CASSFGIGQETQYF. For the CDR3, the DNA is TGTGCCAGCAGTTTTGGTATAGGCCAAGAGACCCAGTACTTC.

Notes on this clonotype: A much larger clone differs by one base, so this may be a read error. The chain carries TRBV5-4 and TRBJ2-7, with D perhaps TRBD1 or TRBD2 (5 bases each). The CDR3 is made up of 13 amino acids. Germline assignment: CDR1 SGHNT and CDR2 YYREEE (reference sequence). The CDR3 spells CASSWDRSYEEYF. The CDR3, as DNA: TGTGCCAGCAGCTGGGACCGCTCCTACGAGGAGTACTTC.

The chain couples TRBV2 to TRBJ1-4, with 11 bases that match TRBD1. The CDR3 sequence is 15 residues long. Germline loops: CDR1 SNHLY, CDR2 FYNNEI. V lost 7 bases and J lost 4; bases outside the gene matches: 5. For the CDR3, the DNA is TGTGCCAGCAAGGGACAGGGGGACGGTAATGAAAAACTGTTTTTT. The encoded protein is CASKGQGDGNEKLFF.

Turning to this clonotype: A much larger clone lies one base from this, so it may be a read error. The rearrangement links TRBV5-6 to TRBJ2-3, with D possibly being TRBD2 (6 bases). There are 18 residues in the CDR3. Germline values: CDR1 SGHDT, CDR2 YYEEEE. The CDR3 DNA sequence: TGTGCCAGCAGCTACGATCTACCCGGGGGTACTAGCACAGATACGAAGTATTTT. The encoded protein is CASSYDLPGGTSTDTKYF.

As regards this clonotype: Just one base apart from a much larger clone, this may be a read error. The V call is TRBV4-2, the J call TRBJ2-1, with TRBD2 matching over 12 bases. Germline V lookup: CDR1 LGHNA, CDR2 YNFKEQ. The CDR3 spans 15 residues. Written as DNA, the CDR3 is TGTGCCAGCAGCCGGAGACTAGCGGGAGTGGATGAGCGGTTCTTC. Its protein is CASSRRLAGVDERFF.

Note on this clonotype: This is likely a read error, given that the CDR3 carries no conserved phenylalanine or tryptophan at its end. This chain joins TRBV6-5 and TRBJ2-3, with no clear D. Trimming cost V 0 bases and J 5 bases, with 12 bases left between them. CDR1 is MNHEY and CDR2 is SVGAGI in the germline V gene. The CDR3 sequence is 15 residues long. This chain's CDR3 is CASSYSVKWRDTQYS. Written as DNA, the CDR3 is TGTGCCAGCAGTTACTCAGTAAAGTGGAGAGATACGCAGTATTCT.

Notes on this clonotype: Possible read error: a much larger clone is one base away. This chain uses TRBV6-2 or TRBV6-3 with TRBJ2-2, with 13 bases lining up with TRBD2. CDR1 is MNHEY and CDR2 is SVGEGT in the germline V gene. Germline trimming cut 4 bases from V and 6 bases from J; bases unmatched to any gene: 8. CDR3 size: 17 residues. This CDR3 is CASSSQGLAGFAGELFF. The CDR3 bases are TGTGCCAGCAGTTCCCAGGGACTAGCGGGATTTGCCGGGGAGCTGTTTTTT.